Below, one TCR beta chain is given with its context. Its antigen is not identified. The PCR employed 60 Vbeta primers together with 13 Jbeta primers. Sequencing used immunoSEQ multiplex PCR; TCRdb keeps in-frame clones, though not all of them. This table has some 120,000 clones, 55% to 75% appearing once. These data originate in a study of cytomegalovirus exposure and HLA in healthy donors. Turning to the study itself: Drawn from HLA-typed donors, about 85 million unique TCRs were held in an early data release.

V dropped 0 bases and J dropped 4 bases, with 3 bases sitting between them. The germline CDR1 and CDR2 sequences are GTSNPN and SVGIG (reference sequence). The CDR3 spans 11 residues. Study-level points and caveats: Reports showed the classifier diagnosing cytomegalovirus status with high specificity and sensitivity. With later analysis, a missense DCLRE1C variant became linked to TCR beta V- and J-gene trimming. According to a later analysis, most TCR beta chains associated with CMV appeared HLA-restricted.

The chain joins TRBV30 to TRBJ2-5, with no clear D. The TCR comes from a man under 40 in good health and CMV-seronegative. Sample: PBMCs. CDR3: CAWSVLETQYF. The CDR3 DNA is TGTGCCTGGAGTGTACTAGAGACCCAGTACTTC.